The 5 T cell receptor beta chains below come from one sample, sequenced in a study of blood T cell repertoires in COVID-19. Clones were read by immunoSEQ multiplex PCR, and TCRdb kept only the in-frame ones, dropping some. There are about 54,000 clones in the sample; about four fifths occur only once, and roughly 2% lies in the top ten. The sequencing sample was made of peripheral blood. Every receptor here comes from a woman in her fifties or sixties with acute or convalescent COVID-19.

V usage is TRBV7-3 and J usage is TRBJ2-7; D possibly corresponds to TRBD2 (7 bases). In germline, CDR1 is SGHTA, CDR2 FQGTGA. Deletions cut 5 bases from V and 6 bases from J, with 14 bases between. The CDR3 runs to 13 residues. The CDR3 DNA sequence: TGTGCCAGCAGCCCATCGGGGGGCGGCGAGCAGTACTTC. It codes for CASSPSGGGEQYF. Full variable domain (remainder filled in from reference TRBV7-3 and TRBJ2-7): GAGVSQTPSNKVTEKGKYVELRCDPISGHTALYWYRQSLGQGPEFLIYFQGTGAADDSGLPNDRFFAVRPEGSVSTLKIQRTERGDSAVYLCASSPSGGGEQYFGPGTRLTVT.

The rearrangement joins TRBV4-1 to TRBJ1-4; 8 bases are shared with TRBD1. This CDR3 is built from 15 residues. V shed 5 bases and J 5 bases; nucleotides not matched to a gene: 7. Germline CDR1 is MGHRA and CDR2 is YSYEKL. CDR3 residues: CASSLTGTGNEKLFF. DNA of the CDR3: TGCGCCAGCAGCTTGACCGGGACAGGAAATGAAAAACTGTTTTTT.

V usage is TRBV19 and J usage is TRBJ1-5; 10 bases line up with TRBD1. V lost 6 bases and J lost 3; bases outside the gene matches: 8. Germline V gene data show CDR1 as LNHDA and CDR2 as SQIVND (reference sequence). The CDR3 spans 16 residues. CDR3 protein: CASRPTGTGVNQPQHF. In DNA form, the CDR3 reads TGTGCCAGTAGACCAACCGGGACAGGGGTCAATCAGCCCCAGCATTTT.

This chain links TRBV9 with TRBJ1-4, with 7 bases matching TRBD1. Per the germline V gene, CDR1 is SGDLS and CDR2 is YYNGEE. With V trimmed by 1 base and J by 13 bases, 4 bases remained unmatched. The CDR3 sequence is 12 residues long. CDR3 loop: CASSVQGDVLFF. The CDR3 bases are TGTGCCAGCAGCGTACAGGGGGACGTACTGTTTTTT.

This clone was found once. The chain joins TRBV9 to TRBJ2-3; 12 nucleotides align to TRBD1. V gave up 4 bases and J gave up 6 bases; unmatched junction bases: 3. Germline lookup yields CDR1 SGDLS and CDR2 YYNGEE. CDR3 size: 14 residues. CDR3 loop: CASSSGTGGDTQYF. Here the CDR3 DNA reads TGTGCCAGCAGCTCAGGGACAGGGGGCGATACGCAGTATTTT.